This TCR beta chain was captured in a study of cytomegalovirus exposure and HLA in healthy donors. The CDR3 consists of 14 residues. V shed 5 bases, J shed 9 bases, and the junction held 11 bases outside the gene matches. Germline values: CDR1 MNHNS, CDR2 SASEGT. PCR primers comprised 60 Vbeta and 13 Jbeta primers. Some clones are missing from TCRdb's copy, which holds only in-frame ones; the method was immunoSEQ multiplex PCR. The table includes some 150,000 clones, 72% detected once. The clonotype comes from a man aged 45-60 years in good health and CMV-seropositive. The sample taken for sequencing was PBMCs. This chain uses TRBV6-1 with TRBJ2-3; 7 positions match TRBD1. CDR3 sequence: CASSPERGGVTQYF. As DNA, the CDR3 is TGTGCCAGCAGTCCCGAGAGAGGGGGCGTAACGCAGTATTTT.